These T cell receptor beta chains were read from a single sample in a study of blood T cell repertoires in COVID-19. TCRdb's table, derived via immunoSEQ multiplex PCR, lists solely in-frame clones and lacks some. This table has about 150,000 clones, 65% to 90% appearing once. Sequences were obtained from peripheral blood. Receptors were obtained from a woman aged 60-75 years with COVID-19, enrolled during active disease. CDR3s include the opening cysteine and the closing phenylalanine or tryptophan. Each record gives: CDR3 length, V gene, clone size, D gene, J gene, CDR3 protein, CDR3 DNA. A D gene is named only where the DNA matches it firmly. Where a row states a size, it is once, few, many or the class of an expanded clone; other rows omit it.

>13|TRBV4-1|-|-|TRBJ1-3
CASSHREGNTIYF
TGCGCCAGCAGCCATCGGGAGGGAAACACCATATATTTT
>15|TRBV9|-|TRBD1|TRBJ2-1
CASSVVGTGPNEQFF
TGTGCCAGCAGCGTAGTCGGGACAGGGCCCAATGAGCAGTTCTTC
>16|TRBV5-1|-|-|TRBJ1-5
CASSLFGGNSNQPQHF
TGCGCCAGCAGCTTATTCGGCGGCAATAGCAATCAGCCCCAGCATTTT
>14|TRBV6-5|-|TRBD1|TRBJ1-3
CASSSGQGRNTIYF
TGTGCCAGCAGTTCCGGACAGGGTAGAAACACCATATATTTT
>14|TRBV7-3|-|-|TRBJ2-1
CASSLTRGSGEQFF
TGTGCCAGCAGCTTAACCCGGGGGAGCGGTGAGCAGTTCTTC
>12|TRBV6-5|-|-|TRBJ1-1
CASSYREGEAFF
TGTGCCAGCAGTTACCGGGAGGGGGAGGCTTTCTTT
>13|TRBV6-1|-|-|TRBJ1-1
CASTPGGRRTAFF
TGTGCCAGCACCCCGGGAGGCCGCCGGACGGCTTTCTTT
>16|TRBV25-1|-|-|TRBJ2-1
CASSEYMGGAGNEQFF
TGTGCCAGCAGTGAATATATGGGGGGAGCTGGCAATGAGCAGTTCTTC
>17|TRBV18|-|TRBD1|TRBJ1-5
CASSPSVGGGPNQPQHF
TGTGCCAGCTCCCCTAGTGTTGGAGGGGGCCCCAATCAGCCCCAGCATTTT
>15|TRBV10-2|-|TRBD2|TRBJ2-2
CASSVKAGGTGELFF
TGCGCCAGCAGTGTGAAAGCGGGGGGCACCGGGGAGCTGTTTTTT
>16|TRBV5-4|-|TRBD1|TRBJ2-2
CASSSDRGMNTGELFF
TGTGCCAGCAGTTCTGACAGGGGGATGAACACCGGGGAGCTGTTTTTT
>16|TRBV11-2|-|-|TRBJ1-2
CASSLFLVENYGGYTF
TGTGCCAGCAGCTTGTTCTTGGTTGAAAACTACGGGGGCTACACCTTC
>15|TRBV2|once|TRBD1|TRBJ1-6
CASRGQGTYNSPLHF
TGTGCCAGCAGGGGACAGGGGACCTATAATTCACCCCTCCACTTT
>15|TRBV18|-|TRBD1|TRBJ1-2
CASSPLRTGNYGYTF
TGTGCCAGCTCACCACTACGGACAGGGAACTATGGCTACACCTTC
>14|TRBV10-2|-|TRBD1|TRBJ1-2
CASSEADRAYGYTF
TGCGCCAGCAGTGAGGCGGACAGGGCCTATGGCTACACCTTC
>15|TRBV5-4|-|-|TRBJ2-1
CASSSEGLQRNEQFF
TGTGCCAGCAGTTCCGAGGGACTCCAGAGGAATGAGCAGTTCTTC
>17|TRBV5-8|-|-|TRBJ1-6
CASSLGAGAGVNSPLHF
TGTGCCAGCAGCCTAGGGGCAGGGGCTGGAGTTAATTCACCCCTCCACTTT
>13|TRBV6-5|-|TRBD2|TRBJ2-5
CASSFREGETQYF
TGTGCCAGCAGCTTCCGGGAGGGGGAGACCCAGTACTTC
>13|TRBV30|-|-|TRBJ1-1
CAWSVQEYTEAFF
TGTGCCTGGAGTGTACAGGAGTACACTGAAGCTTTCTTT
>14|TRBV5-1|-|TRBD1|TRBJ1-4
CASSNRDRREKLFF
TGCGCCAGCAGTAATCGGGACAGGCGTGAAAAACTGTTTTTT
>17|TRBV23-1|-|TRBD1|TRBJ1-4
CASGVPGQGLGNEKLFF
TGCGCCAGCGGAGTCCCGGGACAGGGGCTGGGGAATGAAAAACTGTTTTTT
>11|TRBV6-5|few|-|TRBJ2-7
CASSNSYEQYF
TGTGCCAGCAGCAACAGCTACGAGCAGTACTTC
>16|TRBV24-1|-|TRBD1|TRBJ1-1
CATSEGGQIPNTEAFF
TGTGCCACCAGTGAGGGGGGACAGATTCCTAACACTGAAGCTTTCTTT